This entry features one T cell receptor beta chain sequence. This sample is drawn from a study of blood T cell repertoires in COVID-19. CDR1 SGHRS and CDR2 YFSETQ come from the germline V gene. The CDR3 is 18 amino acids. V trimming: 4 bases; J trimming: 0 bases; junction bases outside the gene matches: 9. Original analysis: Nucleated cell number was recorded as an estimate derived from reference gene primer amplification. Clones were read by immunoSEQ multiplex PCR, and TCRdb kept only the in-frame ones, dropping some. The D gene and trimming were derived from the DNA, and the V and J assignments and clone size from that table. The sample includes about 120,000 clones, roughly four fifths of them seen just once.

The sequence derives from an older man with active or convalescent COVID-19. V gene TRBV5-1 combines with J gene TRBJ2-7; 14 bases are shared with TRBD2. The source material was peripheral blood. This chain's CDR3 is CASSPGLAGGAFSYEQYF. The CDR3 DNA sequence: TGCGCCAGCAGCCCCGGACTAGCGGGGGGAGCCTTCTCCTACGAGCAGTACTTC.